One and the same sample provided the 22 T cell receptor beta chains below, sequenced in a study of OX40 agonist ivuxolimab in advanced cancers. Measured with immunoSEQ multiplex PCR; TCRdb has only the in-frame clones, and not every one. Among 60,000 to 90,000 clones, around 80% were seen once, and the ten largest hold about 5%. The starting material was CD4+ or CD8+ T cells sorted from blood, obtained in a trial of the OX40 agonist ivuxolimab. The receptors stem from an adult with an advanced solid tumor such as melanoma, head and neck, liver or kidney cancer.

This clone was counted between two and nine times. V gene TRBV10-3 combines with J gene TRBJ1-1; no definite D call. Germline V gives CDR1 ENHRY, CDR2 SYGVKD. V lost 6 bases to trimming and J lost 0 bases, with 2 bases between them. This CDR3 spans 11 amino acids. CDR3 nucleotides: TGTGCCATCAGGATGAACACTGAAGCTTTCTTT. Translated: CAIRMNTEAFF.

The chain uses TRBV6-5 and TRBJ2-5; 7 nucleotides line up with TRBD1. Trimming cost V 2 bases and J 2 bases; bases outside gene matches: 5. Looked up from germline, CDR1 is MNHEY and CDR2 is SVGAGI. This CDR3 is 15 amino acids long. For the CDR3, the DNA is TGTGCCAGCAGTTACCTCGAACAGGGGCAAGAGACCCAGTACTTC. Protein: CASSYLEQGQETQYF.

The CDR3 region is CASSNSLGFEQYF. In DNA form, the CDR3 reads TGCGCCAGCAGCAATTCGCTGGGGTTTGAGCAGTACTTC. The chain couples TRBV5-1 to TRBJ2-7; D remains unclear. The CDR3 has 13 residues. The ends were cut back, 4 bases at V and 7 bases at J, with 15 bases in the middle. Germline-derived CDR1 and CDR2 are SGHRS and YFSETQ. The whole variable domain, filled in from reference TRBV5-1 and TRBJ2-7, reads KAGVTQTPRYLIKTRGQQVTLSCSPISGHRSVSWYQQTPGQGLQFLFEYFSETQRNKGNFPGRFSGRQFSNSRSEMNVSTLELGDSALYLCASSNSLGFEQYFGPGTRLTVT.

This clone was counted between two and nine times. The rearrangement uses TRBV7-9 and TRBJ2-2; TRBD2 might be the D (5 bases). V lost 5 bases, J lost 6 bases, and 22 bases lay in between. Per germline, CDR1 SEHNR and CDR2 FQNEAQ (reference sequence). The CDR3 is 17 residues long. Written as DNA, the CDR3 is TGTGCCAGCAGCCCCCACGCCGAGACCCCCGGGGCCGGGGAGCTGTTTTTT. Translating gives CASSPHAETPGAGELFF.

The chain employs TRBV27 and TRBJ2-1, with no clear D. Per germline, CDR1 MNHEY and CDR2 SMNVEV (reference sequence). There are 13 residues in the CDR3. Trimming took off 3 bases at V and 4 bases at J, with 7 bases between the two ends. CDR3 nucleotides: TGTGCCAGCAGTTTGTACGGATACAATGAGCAGTTCTTC. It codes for CASSLYGYNEQFF.

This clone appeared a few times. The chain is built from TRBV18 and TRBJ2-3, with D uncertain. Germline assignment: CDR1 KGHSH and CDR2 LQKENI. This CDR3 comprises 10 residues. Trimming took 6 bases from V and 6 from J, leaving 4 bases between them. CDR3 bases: TGTGCCAGCTCTTATGATACGCAGTATTTT. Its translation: CASSYDTQYF.

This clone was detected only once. CDR3 sequence: CASSVDINVASTDTQYF. DNA for the CDR3: TGTGCCAGCAGCGTAGATATTAATGTAGCTAGCACAGATACGCAGTATTTT. J is TRBJ2-3 and V is TRBV9; D is unresolved. This CDR3 has 17 residues. Trimming removed 0 bases from V and 0 bases from J, with 14 bases in between. Germline V lookup: CDR1 SGDLS, CDR2 YYNGEE.

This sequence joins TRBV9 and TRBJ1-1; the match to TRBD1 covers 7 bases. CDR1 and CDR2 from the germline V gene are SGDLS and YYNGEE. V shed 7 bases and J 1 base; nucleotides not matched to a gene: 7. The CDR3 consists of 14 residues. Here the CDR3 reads CASQRGQGNTEAFF. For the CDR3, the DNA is TGTGCCAGCCAAAGGGGGCAGGGGAACACTGAAGCTTTCTTT.

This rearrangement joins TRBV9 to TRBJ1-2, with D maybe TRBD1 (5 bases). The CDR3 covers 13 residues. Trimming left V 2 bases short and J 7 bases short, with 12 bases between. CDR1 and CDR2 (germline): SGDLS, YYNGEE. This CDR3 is CASSVQGLGGYTF. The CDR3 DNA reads TGTGCCAGCAGCGTCCAGGGTCTAGGTGGCTACACCTTC.

CDR3 DNA: TGTGCCAGCAGCTTAAGGGTGGGGACCCAGTACTTC. This gives the protein CASSLRVGTQYF. The chain carries TRBV7-9 and TRBJ2-5; D not certain. The germline V gene encodes CDR1 SEHNR and CDR2 FQNEAQ (reference sequence). The ends were cut back, 2 bases at V and 7 bases at J, with 8 bases in the middle. CDR3 size: 12 residues.

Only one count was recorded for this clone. The CDR3: CASSSRGGGLAFF. As DNA, the CDR3 is TGTGCCAGCAGCTCCAGGGGAGGGGGTTTAGCTTTCTTT. The V call is TRBV5-5, the J call TRBJ1-1, with D perhaps matching TRBD1 (6 bases). In germline, CDR1 is SGHKS, CDR2 YYEKEE (reference sequence). The CDR3 is 13 amino acids. Between the trimmed V and J ends, which lost 3 bases and 10 bases, there was a span of 16 bases.

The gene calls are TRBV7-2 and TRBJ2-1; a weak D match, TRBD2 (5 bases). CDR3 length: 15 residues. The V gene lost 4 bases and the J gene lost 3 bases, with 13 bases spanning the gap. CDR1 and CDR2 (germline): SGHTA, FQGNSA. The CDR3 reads CASSSYMEVYNEQFF. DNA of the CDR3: TGTGCCAGCAGCTCCTACATGGAGGTCTACAATGAGCAGTTCTTC. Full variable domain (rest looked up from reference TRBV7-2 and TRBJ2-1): GAGVSQSPSNKVTEKGKDVELRCDPISGHTALYWYRQSLGQGLEFLIYFQGNSAPDKSGLPSDRFSAERTGGSVSTLTIQRTQQEDSAVYLCASSSYMEVYNEQFFGPGTRLTVL.

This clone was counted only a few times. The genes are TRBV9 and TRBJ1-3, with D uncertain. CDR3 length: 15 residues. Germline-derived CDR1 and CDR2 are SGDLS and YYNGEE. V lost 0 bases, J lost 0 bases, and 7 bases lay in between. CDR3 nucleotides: TGTGCCAGCAGCGTAGGTATGGGCTCTGGAAACACCATATATTTT. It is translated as CASSVGMGSGNTIYF.

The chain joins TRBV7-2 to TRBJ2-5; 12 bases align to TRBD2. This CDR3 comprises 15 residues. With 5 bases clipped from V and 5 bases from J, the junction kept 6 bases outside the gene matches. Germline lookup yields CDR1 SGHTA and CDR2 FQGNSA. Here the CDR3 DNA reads TGTGCCAGCAGCAGACTAGCGGGAGTTTTGGAGACCCAGTACTTC. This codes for CASSRLAGVLETQYF.

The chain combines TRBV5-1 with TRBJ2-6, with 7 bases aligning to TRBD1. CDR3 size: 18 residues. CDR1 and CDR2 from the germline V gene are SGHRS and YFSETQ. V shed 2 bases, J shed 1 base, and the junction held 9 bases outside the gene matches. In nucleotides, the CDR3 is TGCGCCAGCAGCTTATGGGACAGATTTGCTTCTGGGGCCAACGTCCTGACTTTC. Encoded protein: CASSLWDRFASGANVLTF.

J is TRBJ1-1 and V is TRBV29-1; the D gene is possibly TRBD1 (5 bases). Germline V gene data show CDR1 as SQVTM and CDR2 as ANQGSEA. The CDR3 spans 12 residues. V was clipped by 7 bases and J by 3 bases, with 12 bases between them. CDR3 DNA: TGCAGCGCAAGGGGTCGGGACACTGAAGCTTTCTTT. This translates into CSARGRDTEAFF.

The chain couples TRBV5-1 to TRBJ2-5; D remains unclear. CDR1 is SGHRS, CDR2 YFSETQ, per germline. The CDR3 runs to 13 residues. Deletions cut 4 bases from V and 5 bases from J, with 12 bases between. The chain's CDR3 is CASSLNHGETQYF. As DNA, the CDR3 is TGCGCCAGCAGCCTCAACCACGGCGAGACCCAGTACTTC.

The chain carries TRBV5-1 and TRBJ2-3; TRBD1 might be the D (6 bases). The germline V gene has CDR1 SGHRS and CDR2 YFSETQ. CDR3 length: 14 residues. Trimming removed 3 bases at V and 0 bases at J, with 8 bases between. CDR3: CASSSQGSTDTQYF. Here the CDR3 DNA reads TGCGCCAGCAGCTCCCAGGGGAGCACAGATACGCAGTATTTT.

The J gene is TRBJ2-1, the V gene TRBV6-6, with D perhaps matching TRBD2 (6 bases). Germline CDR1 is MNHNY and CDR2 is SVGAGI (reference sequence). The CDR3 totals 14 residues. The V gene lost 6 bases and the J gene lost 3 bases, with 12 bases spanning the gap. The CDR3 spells CASREGRNYNEQFF. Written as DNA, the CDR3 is TGTGCCAGCAGGGAGGGACGTAACTACAATGAGCAGTTCTTC.

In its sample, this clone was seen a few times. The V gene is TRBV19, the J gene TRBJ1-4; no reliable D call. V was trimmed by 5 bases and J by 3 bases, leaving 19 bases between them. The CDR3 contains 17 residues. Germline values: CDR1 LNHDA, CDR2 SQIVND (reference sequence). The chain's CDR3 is CASSPLQRSASNEKLFF. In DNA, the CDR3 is TGTGCCAGTAGTCCCCTCCAGCGTTCAGCTTCTAATGAAAAACTGTTTTTT.

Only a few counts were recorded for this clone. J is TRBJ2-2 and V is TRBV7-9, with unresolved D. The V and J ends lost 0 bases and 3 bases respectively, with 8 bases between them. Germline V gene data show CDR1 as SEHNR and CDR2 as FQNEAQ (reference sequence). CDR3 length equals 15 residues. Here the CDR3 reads CASSLASGDTGELFF. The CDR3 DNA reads TGTGCCAGCAGCTTAGCATCCGGTGACACCGGGGAGCTGTTTTTT.

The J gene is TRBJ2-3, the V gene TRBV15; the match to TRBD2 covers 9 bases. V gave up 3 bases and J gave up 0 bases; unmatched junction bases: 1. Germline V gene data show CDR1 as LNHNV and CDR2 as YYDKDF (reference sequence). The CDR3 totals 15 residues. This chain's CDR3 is CATSSGTSSTDTQYF. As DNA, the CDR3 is TGTGCCACCAGCAGCGGGACTAGCAGCACAGATACGCAGTATTTT.